Each of the 6 T cell receptor beta chains below was sequenced from the same sample in a study of CD8 T cells in acute hepatitis C reinfection. Time point: naive CD8 control sorted from an acute-time-point sample. TCRdb's copy holds only in-frame clones and misses some; the assay was immunoSEQ multiplex PCR. Here the sample spans about 38,000 clones, 80% to 90% being singletons. The sequenced sample consisted of naive CD8+ T cells from PBMCs. The receptors come from a woman aged 18-35 years who spontaneously cleared hepatitis C infection.

This clone was counted between two and nine times. This chain uses TRBV13 with TRBJ1-2, with D unresolved. CDR3 size: 13 residues. Trimming shortened V by 1 base and J by 2 bases, and 5 bases separated the two germline ends. Germline V CDR1 and CDR2: PRHDT, FYEKMQ (reference sequence). The CDR3 reads CASSLVGNYGYTF. The DNA for the CDR3 is TGTGCCAGCAGCTTAGTAGGGAACTATGGCTACACCTTC.

The V and J genes are TRBV5-1 and TRBJ2-7, with D perhaps TRBD2 (6 bases). Germline V gives CDR1 SGHRS, CDR2 YFSETQ. V lost 4 bases, J lost 6 bases, and 14 bases lay in between. CDR3 length: 13 residues. The CDR3 spells CASSLLKGLEQYF. CDR3 coding DNA: TGCGCCAGCAGCCTCCTTAAGGGACTCGAGCAGTACTTC.

CDR3 DNA sequence: TGTGCCAGCAGTTACTCCGGCGGCAATCAGCCCCAGCATTTT. It translates to CASSYSGGNQPQHF. The chain carries TRBV6-6 and TRBJ1-5; D remains unclear. Germline loops: CDR1 MNHNY, CDR2 SVGAGI (reference sequence). V lost 0 bases and J lost 2, with 5 bases in between. The CDR3 is made up of 14 amino acids.

The CDR3 DNA reads TGTGCCAGCAGCTTACCGGGGGGAGAGGGCGACGAGCAGTACTTC. Translating gives CASSLPGGEGDEQYF. The chain is built from TRBV7-9 and TRBJ2-7; 7 bases fit TRBD2. This CDR3 is built from 15 residues. V shed 2 bases, J shed 5 bases, and the junction held 9 bases outside the gene matches. Germline-derived CDR1 and CDR2 are SEHNR and FQNEAQ (reference sequence).

The gene calls are TRBV5-4 and TRBJ1-1; D remains ambiguous. CDR1 SGHNT and CDR2 YYREEE come from the germline V gene (reference sequence). Trimming took off 2 bases at V and 3 bases at J, with 11 bases between the two ends. CDR3 length equals 14 residues. The CDR3 DNA is TGTGCCAGCAGCTTTGGTAGGGAGGACACTGAAGCTTTCTTT. Translating gives CASSFGREDTEAFF. Together with reference TRBV5-4 and TRBJ1-1, the CDR3 gives the full variable domain: ETGVTQSPTHLIKTRGQQVTLRCSSQSGHNTVSWYQQALGQGPQFIFQYYREEENGRGNFPPRFSGLQFPNYSSELNVNALELDDSALYLCASSFGREDTEAFFGQGTRLTVV.

The J gene is TRBJ2-7, the V gene TRBV27, with D perhaps TRBD2 (6 bases). CDR1 MNHEY and CDR2 SMNVEV come from the germline V gene (reference sequence). V gave up 4 bases and J gave up 3 bases, with 10 bases separating them. This CDR3 region has 13 residues. The CDR3 loop is CASSYRTNYEQYF. Written as DNA, the CDR3 is TGTGCCAGCAGTTACCGGACTAACTACGAGCAGTACTTC.